This T cell receptor beta chain was recovered during a study of T cells of healthy individuals. V gave up 3 bases and J gave up 2 bases, with 11 bases separating them. CDR3 length: 15 amino acids. CDR1 and CDR2 from the germline V gene are ENHRY and SYGVKD. In this sample, this clonotype turned up many times. TCRdb recomputed calls from the 5' RACE reads with MiXCR, one row per CDR3 protein. The sample lists 90,000 to 100,000 distinct CDR3 sequences; 17% were seen once. The receptor was isolated from a human donor in good health. The chain recombines TRBV10-3 with TRBJ2-1; either TRBD1 or TRBD2 may fit D (5 bases each). CDR3 coding DNA: TGTGCCATCAGTGAAAAGGGGAGTACCTACAATGAGCAGTTCTTC. This translates into CAISEKGSTYNEQFF.